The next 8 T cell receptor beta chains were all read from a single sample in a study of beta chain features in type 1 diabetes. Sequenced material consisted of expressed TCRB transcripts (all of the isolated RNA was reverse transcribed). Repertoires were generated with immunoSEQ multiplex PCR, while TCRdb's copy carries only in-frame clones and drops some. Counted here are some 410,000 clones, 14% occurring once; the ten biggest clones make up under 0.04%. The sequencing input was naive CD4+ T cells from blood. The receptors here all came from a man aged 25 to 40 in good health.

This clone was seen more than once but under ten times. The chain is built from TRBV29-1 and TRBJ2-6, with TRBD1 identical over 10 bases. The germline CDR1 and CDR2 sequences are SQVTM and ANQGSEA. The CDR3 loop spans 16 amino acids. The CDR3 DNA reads TGCTGCGCGCAGGGACAGGGGACCCCTGGGGCCAACGTCCTGACTTTC. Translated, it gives CCAQGQGTPGANVLTF.

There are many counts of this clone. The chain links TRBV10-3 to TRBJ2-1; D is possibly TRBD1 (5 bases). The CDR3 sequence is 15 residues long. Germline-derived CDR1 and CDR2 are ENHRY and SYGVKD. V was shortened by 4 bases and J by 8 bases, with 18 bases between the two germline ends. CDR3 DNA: TGTGCCATCAGTGTATCGGATCAGGGTAATTATGAGCAGTTCTTC. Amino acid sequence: CAISVSDQGNYEQFF.

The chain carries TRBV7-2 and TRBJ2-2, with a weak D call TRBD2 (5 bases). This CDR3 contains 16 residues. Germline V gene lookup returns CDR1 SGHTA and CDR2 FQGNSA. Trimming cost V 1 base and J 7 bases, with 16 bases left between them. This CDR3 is CASSLGVGVVLGELFF. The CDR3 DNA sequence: TGTGCCAGCAGCTTAGGAGTGGGAGTCGTGCTCGGGGAGCTGTTTTTT.

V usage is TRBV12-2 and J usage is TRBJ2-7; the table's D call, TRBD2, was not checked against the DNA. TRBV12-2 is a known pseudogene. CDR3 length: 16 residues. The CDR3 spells CASRLRLAGGPNEQYV. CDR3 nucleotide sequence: TGTGCAAGTCGCTTACGACTAGCGGGAGGGCCAAACGAGCAGTACGTC.

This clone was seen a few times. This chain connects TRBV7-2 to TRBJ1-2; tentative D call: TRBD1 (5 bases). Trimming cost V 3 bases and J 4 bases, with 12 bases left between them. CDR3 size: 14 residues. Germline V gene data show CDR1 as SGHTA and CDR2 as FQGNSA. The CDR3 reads CASSFNRDFYGYTF. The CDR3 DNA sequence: TGTGCCAGCAGCTTTAACCGGGACTTCTATGGCTACACCTTC.

The CDR3 nucleotides are TGCGCCAGCAGCTTGACAGGGAACTCCTACAATGAGCAGTTCTTC. Translating gives CASSLTGNSYNEQFF. The V call is TRBV5-1, the J call TRBJ2-1, with D possibly matching TRBD1 (6 bases). Deletions cut 1 base from V and 0 bases from J, with 8 bases between. Germline V gene sequence: CDR1 SGHRS, CDR2 YFSETQ. The CDR3 is 15 amino acids.

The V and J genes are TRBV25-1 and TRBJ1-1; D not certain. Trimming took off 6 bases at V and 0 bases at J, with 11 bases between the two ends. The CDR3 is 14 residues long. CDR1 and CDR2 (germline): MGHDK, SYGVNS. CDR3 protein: CASRETGLNTEAFF. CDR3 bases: TGTGCCAGCAGGGAAACGGGGTTGAACACTGAAGCTTTCTTT.

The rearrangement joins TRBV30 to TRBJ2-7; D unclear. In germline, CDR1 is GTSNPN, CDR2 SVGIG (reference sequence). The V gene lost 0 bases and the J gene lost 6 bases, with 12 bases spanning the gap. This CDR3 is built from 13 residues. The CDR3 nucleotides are TGTGCCTGGAGTGTACGCACATACGGCGAGCAGTACGTC. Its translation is CAWSVRTYGEQYV.